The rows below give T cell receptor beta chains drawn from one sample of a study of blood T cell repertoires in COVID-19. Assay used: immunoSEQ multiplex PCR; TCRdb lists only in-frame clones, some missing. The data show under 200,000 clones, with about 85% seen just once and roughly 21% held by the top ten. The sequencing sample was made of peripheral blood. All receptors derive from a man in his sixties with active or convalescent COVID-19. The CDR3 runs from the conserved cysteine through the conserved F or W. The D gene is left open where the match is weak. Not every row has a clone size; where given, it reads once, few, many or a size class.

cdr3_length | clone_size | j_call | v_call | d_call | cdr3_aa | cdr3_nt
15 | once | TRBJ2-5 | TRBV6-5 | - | CASRPYGQNQETQYF | TGTGCCAGCAGACCCTATGGACAGAATCAAGAGACCCAGTACTTC
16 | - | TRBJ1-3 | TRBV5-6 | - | CASSFSPLGSGNTIYF | TGTGCCAGCAGCTTTTCCCCTCTCGGGTCTGGAAACACCATATATTTT
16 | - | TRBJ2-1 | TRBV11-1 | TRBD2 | CASSSGRLAGYNEQFF | TGTGCCAGCAGCTCTGGGAGGCTAGCGGGCTACAATGAGCAGTTCTTC
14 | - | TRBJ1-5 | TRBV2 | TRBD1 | CASSNRGQNQPQHF | TGTGCCAGCAGTAACAGGGGGCAAAATCAGCCCCAGCATTTT
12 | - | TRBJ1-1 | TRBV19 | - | CATKSGNTEAFF | TGTGCCACCAAATCAGGGAACACTGAAGCTTTCTTT
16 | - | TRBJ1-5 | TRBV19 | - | CASSGSGGNHNQPQHF | TGTGCCAGTAGCGGTTCGGGGGGGAATCACAATCAGCCCCAGCATTTT
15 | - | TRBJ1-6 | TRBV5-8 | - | CASSMGGFSDSPLHF | TGTGCCAGCAGTATGGGGGGATTTAGCGATTCACCCCTCCACTTT
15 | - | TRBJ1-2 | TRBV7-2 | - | CASSLGTGLGHGYTF | TGTGCCAGCAGCCTAGGTACGGGGTTAGGACATGGCTACACCTTC
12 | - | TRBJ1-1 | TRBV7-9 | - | CASSLGSGEAFF | TGTGCCAGCAGCTTAGGGTCAGGGGAAGCTTTCTTT
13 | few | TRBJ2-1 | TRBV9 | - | CASSVGSRNEQFF | TGTGCCAGCAGCGTAGGGTCCAGGAATGAGCAGTTCTTC
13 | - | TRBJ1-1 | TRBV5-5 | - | CASSFQGGTEAFF | TGTGCCAGCAGCTTTCAGGGAGGCACTGAAGCTTTCTTT
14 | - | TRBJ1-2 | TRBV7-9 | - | CASSLTGVNYGYTF | TGTGCCAGCAGCTTAACGGGGGTAAACTATGGCTACACCTTC
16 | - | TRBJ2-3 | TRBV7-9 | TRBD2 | CASSTGLAGPTDTQYF | TGTGCCAGCAGCACGGGACTAGCGGGGCCCACAGATACGCAGTATTTT
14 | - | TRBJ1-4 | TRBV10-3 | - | CAISESPSDEKLFF | TGTGCCATCAGTGAGTCGCCGTCAGATGAAAAACTGTTTTTT
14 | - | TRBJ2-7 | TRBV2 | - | CASSELRDPNEQYF | TGTGCCAGCAGTGAACTCAGGGATCCGAACGAGCAGTACTTC
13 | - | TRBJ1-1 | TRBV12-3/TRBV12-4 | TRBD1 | CASTQDRGAEAFF | TGTGCCAGCACCCAGGACAGGGGCGCTGAAGCTTTCTTT
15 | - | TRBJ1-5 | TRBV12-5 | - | CASGLIGEINQPQHF | TGTGCTAGTGGTTTGATTGGGGAGATCAATCAGCCCCAGCATTTT
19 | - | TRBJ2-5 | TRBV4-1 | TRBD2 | CASSQTTASGGSDQETQYF | TGCGCCAGCAGCCAAACCACGGCTAGCGGGGGATCTGACCAAGAGACCCAGTACTTC
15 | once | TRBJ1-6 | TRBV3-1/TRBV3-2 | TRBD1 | CASSPPGQGRSPLHF | TGTGCCAGCAGCCCCCCGGGACAGGGGAGATCACCCCTCCACTTT
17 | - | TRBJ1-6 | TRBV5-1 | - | CASSGTPQGLQGSPLHF | TGCGCCAGCAGCGGGACGCCTCAGGGGCTCCAGGGTTCACCCCTCCACTTT
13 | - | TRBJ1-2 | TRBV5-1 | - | CASSLAPAEGYTF | TGCGCCAGCAGCTTGGCCCCGGCGGAAGGCTACACCTTC
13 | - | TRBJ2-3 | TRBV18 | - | CASSPPSQDTQYF | TGTGCCAGCTCACCACCAAGCCAAGATACGCAGTATTTT
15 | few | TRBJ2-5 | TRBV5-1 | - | CASSLGSRYQETQYF | TGCGCCAGCAGCTTGGGTTCCCGGTACCAAGAGACCCAGTACTTC
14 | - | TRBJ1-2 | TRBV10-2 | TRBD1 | CASSDQGALYGYTF | TGCGCCAGCAGTGATCAGGGGGCCCTTTATGGCTACACCTTC
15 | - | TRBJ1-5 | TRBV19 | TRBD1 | CASSSQGYYDQPQHF | TGTGCCAGTAGTTCACAGGGGTATTATGATCAGCCCCAGCATTTT
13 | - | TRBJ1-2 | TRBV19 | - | CASSINGLWGYTF | TGTGCCAGTAGTATTAATGGGCTTTGGGGCTACACCTTC
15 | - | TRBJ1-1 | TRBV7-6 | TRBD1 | CASSSRDRGLTEAFF | TGTGCCAGCAGCTCTAGGGACAGGGGGCTCACTGAAGCTTTCTTT
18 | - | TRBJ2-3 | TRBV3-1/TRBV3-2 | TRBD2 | CASSQRGLAGGWADTQYF | TGTGCCAGCAGCCAGCGCGGACTAGCGGGGGGGTGGGCAGATACGCAGTATTTT
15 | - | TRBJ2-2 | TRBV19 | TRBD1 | CASATGGAGTGELFF | TGTGCCAGTGCAACAGGGGGCGCGGGAACCGGGGAGCTGTTTTTT
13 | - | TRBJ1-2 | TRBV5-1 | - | CASSLVTGTGYTF | TGCGCCAGCAGCTTGGTTACAGGGACTGGCTACACCTTC
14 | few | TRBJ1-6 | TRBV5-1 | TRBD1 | CASREGAGDSPLHF | TGCGCCAGCAGGGAGGGGGCTGGGGATTCACCCCTCCACTTT
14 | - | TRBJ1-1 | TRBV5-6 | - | CASSRKTGGTEAFF | TGTGCCAGCAGCAGAAAGACAGGCGGAACTGAAGCTTTCTTT
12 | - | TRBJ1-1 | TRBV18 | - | CASSPPDTEAFF | TGTGCCAGCTCACCTCCCGACACTGAAGCTTTCTTT
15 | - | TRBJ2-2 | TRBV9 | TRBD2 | CASSPQRGGSGELFF | TGTGCCAGCAGCCCTCAGCGGGGGGGATCCGGGGAGCTGTTTTTT
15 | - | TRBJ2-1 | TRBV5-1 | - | CASSSDYGGHNEQFF | TGCGCCAGCAGCTCAGATTATGGGGGCCACAATGAGCAGTTCTTC
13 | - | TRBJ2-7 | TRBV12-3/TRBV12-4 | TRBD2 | CASRSSGGSEQYF | TGTGCCAGCAGATCCAGCGGGGGATCCGAGCAGTACTTC
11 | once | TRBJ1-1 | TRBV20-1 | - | CSAAGGRGAFF | TGCAGTGCCGCGGGGGGGCGGGGAGCTTTCTTT
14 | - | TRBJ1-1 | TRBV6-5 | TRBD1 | CASRQGAANTEAFF | TGTGCCAGCAGGCAGGGGGCGGCGAACACTGAAGCTTTCTTT
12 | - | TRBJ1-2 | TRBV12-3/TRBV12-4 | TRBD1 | CASSGGFDGYTF | TGTGCCAGTTCAGGGGGGTTTGATGGCTACACCTTC
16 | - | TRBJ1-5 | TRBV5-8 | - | CASSPGGGRSNQPQHF | TGTGCCAGCAGCCCCGGGGGGGGGCGAAGCAATCAGCCCCAGCATTTT
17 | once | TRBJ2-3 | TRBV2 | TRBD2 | CASSDYAVSGGANTQYF | TGTGCCAGCAGTGACTACGCCGTTAGCGGGGGGGCGAATACGCAGTATTTT
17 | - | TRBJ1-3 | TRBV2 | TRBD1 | CASSDHPGTAKGNTIYF | TGTGCCAGCAGTGACCATCCTGGGACAGCAAAGGGAAACACCATATATTTT
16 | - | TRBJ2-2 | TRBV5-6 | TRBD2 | CASSLRQRGGHGELFF | TGTGCCAGCAGCTTGCGTCAGCGGGGGGGCCACGGGGAGCTGTTTTTT
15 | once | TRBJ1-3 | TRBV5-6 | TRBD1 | CASSWGQGLRNTIYF | TGTGCCAGCAGCTGGGGACAGGGGTTACGAAACACCATATATTTT
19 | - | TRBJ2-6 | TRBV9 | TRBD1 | CASSVIGQGARPGANVLTF | TGTGCCAGCAGCGTGATAGGACAGGGGGCTAGGCCTGGGGCCAACGTCCTGACTTTC
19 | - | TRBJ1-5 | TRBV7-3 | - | CASSLCAARTVWGDQPQHF | TGTGCCAGCAGCTTATGTGCCGCACGGACCGTCTGGGGCGATCAGCCCCAGCATTTT
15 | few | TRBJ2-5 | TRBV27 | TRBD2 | CASSPSGGSWETQYF | TGTGCCAGCAGTCCTAGCGGGGGGAGTTGGGAGACCCAGTACTTC
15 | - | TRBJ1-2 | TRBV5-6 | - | CASSLTREAIYGYTF | TGTGCCAGCAGCTTGACTAGGGAGGCTATCTATGGCTACACCTTC